The entry that follows covers one TCR beta chain sequence. Its antigen is unidentified. This entry comes from a study of monozygotic twins with inflammatory bowel disease. The study, taken as a whole, reports: Whereas healthy co-twins had higher TCRbeta diversity (inverse Simpson), IBD patients had lower diversity.

CDR1 and CDR2 from the germline V gene are SGHTA and FQGTGA. The CDR3 runs to 16 residues. Added by template switching were UMIs that each held a 6-nucleotide sample barcode. One entry per CDR3 protein, without DNA, is what TCRdb gives after re-calling the 5' RACE reads. The sample shows 200,000 to 250,000 distinct CDR3 sequences, and roughly 7.5% sits with its ten largest clones. This chain links TRBV7-3 with TRBJ2-2; absent DNA, TCRdb's TRBD1 call cannot be checked. Sequenced material: blood. This TCR was recovered from a human donor with ulcerative colitis or Crohn's disease, or a healthy co-twin of an affected twin (not recorded which). The CDR3 sequence is CASSSWGTPGTGELFF.